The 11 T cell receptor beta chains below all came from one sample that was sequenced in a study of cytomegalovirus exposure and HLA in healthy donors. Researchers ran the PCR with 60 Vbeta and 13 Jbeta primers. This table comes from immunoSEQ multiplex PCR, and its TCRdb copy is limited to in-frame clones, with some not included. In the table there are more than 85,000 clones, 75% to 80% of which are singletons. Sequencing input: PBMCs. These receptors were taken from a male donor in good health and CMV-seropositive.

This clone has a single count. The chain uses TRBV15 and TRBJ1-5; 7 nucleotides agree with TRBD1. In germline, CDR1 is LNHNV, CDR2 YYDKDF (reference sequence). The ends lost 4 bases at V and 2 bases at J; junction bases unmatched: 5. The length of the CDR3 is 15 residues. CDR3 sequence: CATSKYRGGNQPQHF. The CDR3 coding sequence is TGTGCCACCAGCAAATACAGGGGTGGCAATCAGCCCCAGCATTTT.

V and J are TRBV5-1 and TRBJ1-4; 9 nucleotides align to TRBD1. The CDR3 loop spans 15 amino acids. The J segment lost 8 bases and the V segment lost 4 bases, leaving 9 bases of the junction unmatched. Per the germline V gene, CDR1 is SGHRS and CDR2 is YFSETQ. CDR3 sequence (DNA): TGCGCCAGCAGCCATACAGGGGGCGCCCGGGAAAAACTGTTTTTT. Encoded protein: CASSHTGGAREKLFF.

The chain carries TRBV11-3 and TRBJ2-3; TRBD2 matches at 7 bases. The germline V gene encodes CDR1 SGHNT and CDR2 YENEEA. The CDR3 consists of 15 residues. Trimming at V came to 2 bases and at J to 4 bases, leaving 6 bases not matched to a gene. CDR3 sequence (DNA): TGTGCCAGCAGCTTAAGGGCGGGAGACGCAGATACGCAGTATTTT. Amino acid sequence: CASSLRAGDADTQYF. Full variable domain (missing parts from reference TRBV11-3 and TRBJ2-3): EAGVVQSPRYKIIEKKQPVAFWCNPISGHNTLYWYLQNLGQGPELLIRYENEEAVDDSQLPKDRFSAERLKGVDSTLKIQPAELGDSAVYLCASSLRAGDADTQYFGPGTRLTVL.

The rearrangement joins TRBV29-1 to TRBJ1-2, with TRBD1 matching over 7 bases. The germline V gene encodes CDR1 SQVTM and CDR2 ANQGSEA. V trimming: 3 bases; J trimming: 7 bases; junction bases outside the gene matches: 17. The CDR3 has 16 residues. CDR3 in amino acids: CSVEQGDTLGVGGYTF. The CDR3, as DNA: TGCAGCGTTGAGCAGGGGGACACCCTAGGAGTTGGTGGCTACACCTTC.

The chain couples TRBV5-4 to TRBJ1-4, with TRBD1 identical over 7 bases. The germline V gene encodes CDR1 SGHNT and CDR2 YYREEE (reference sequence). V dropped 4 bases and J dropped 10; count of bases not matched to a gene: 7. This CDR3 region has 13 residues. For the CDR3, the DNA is TGTGCCAGCAGCCAAGAGACAGGGCGAAAACTGTTTTTT. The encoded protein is CASSQETGRKLFF.

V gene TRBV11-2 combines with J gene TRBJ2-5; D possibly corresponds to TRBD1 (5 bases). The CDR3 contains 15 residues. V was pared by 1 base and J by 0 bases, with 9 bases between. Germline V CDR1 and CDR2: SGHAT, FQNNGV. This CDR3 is CASSLAGLYQETQYF. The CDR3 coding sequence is TGTGCCAGCAGCTTAGCAGGGCTGTACCAAGAGACCCAGTACTTC.

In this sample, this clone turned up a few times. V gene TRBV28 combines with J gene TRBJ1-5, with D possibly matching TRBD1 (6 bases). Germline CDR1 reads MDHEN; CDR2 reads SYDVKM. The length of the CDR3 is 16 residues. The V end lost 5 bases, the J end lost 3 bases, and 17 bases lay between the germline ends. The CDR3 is CASSPLGGDNNQPQHF. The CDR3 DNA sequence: TGTGCCAGCAGTCCCCTAGGGGGGGACAACAATCAGCCCCAGCATTTT.

The CDR3 nucleotides are TGTGCCAGCAGTGAGGGAGGTACATCTAACTATGGCTACACCTTC. It yields the protein CASSEGGTSNYGYTF. The chain employs TRBV28 and TRBJ1-2; unclear D gene. V shed 5 bases and J shed 0 bases, with 13 bases lying between them. Germline lookup yields CDR1 MDHEN and CDR2 SYDVKM. The CDR3 runs 15 residues.

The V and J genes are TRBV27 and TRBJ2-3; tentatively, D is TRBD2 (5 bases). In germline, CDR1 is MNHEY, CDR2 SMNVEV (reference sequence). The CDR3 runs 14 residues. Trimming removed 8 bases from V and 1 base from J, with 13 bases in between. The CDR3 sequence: CASVDSYRTDTQYF. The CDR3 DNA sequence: TGTGCCAGCGTGGACTCCTACCGCACAGATACGCAGTATTTT.

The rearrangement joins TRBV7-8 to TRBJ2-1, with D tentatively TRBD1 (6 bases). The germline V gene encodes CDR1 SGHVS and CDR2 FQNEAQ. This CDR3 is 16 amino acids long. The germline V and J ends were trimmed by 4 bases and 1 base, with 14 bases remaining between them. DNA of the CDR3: TGTGCCAGCAGCTCTAGACAGGCTGTTTCCTACAATGAGCAGTTCTTC. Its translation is CASSSRQAVSYNEQFF.

This chain's CDR3 is CASSLGQGLYSYEQYF. The DNA for the CDR3 is TGTGCCAGCAGTTTGGGGCAGGGGCTTTACTCCTACGAGCAGTACTTC. This rearrangement joins TRBV28 to TRBJ2-7; TRBD1 is a possible D gene (6 bases). The CDR3 has 16 amino acids. CDR1 and CDR2 from the germline V gene are MDHEN and SYDVKM. V lost 3 bases, J lost 0 bases, and 15 bases lay in between.